The 10 T cell receptor beta chains presented below share a single source sample, sequenced in a study of sequential checkpoint blockade in melanoma. As for treatment: randomized to nivolumab then ipilimumab (arm A) or the reverse (arm B). Sequencing was performed with immunoSEQ multiplex PCR; in TCRdb, only in-frame clones are kept and a portion is missing. The table lists about 1,800 clones, about 19% of them singletons, with 7% to 10% in the top ten. Sequenced material: tumor tissue (inferred from file names), taken from a patient given nivolumab and ipilimumab in sequence. Source of these receptors: a human donor with melanoma.

This clone was seen ten or more times. J is TRBJ1-1 and V is TRBV7-1; 7 nucleotides match TRBD1. TRBV7-1 is noted as an ORF with a role that remains uncertain. The CDR3 runs to 13 residues. V gave up 5 bases and J gave up 4 bases; unmatched junction bases: 4. The CDR3 protein is CASSVQGITEAFF. The CDR3 DNA sequence: TGTGCCAGCAGCGTACAGGGGATCACTGAAGCTTTCTTT.

This clone has a handful of counts. The chain has TRBV9 and TRBJ2-7; tentatively, D is TRBD2 (5 bases). The length of the CDR3 is 14 residues. Trimming cost V 0 bases and J 6 bases, with 13 bases left between them. Germline V gene sequence: CDR1 SGDLS, CDR2 YYNGEE. The CDR3 DNA reads as TGTGCCAGCAGCGTAGATCGGCCGGGGTCCGAGCAGTACTTC. Amino acids: CASSVDRPGSEQYF.

The V gene is TRBV9, the J gene TRBJ2-7, with TRBD1 matching 10 bases. The germline V gene encodes CDR1 SGDLS and CDR2 YYNGEE. The J segment lost 5 bases and the V segment lost 1 base, leaving 6 bases of the junction unmatched. This CDR3 is built from 15 residues. CDR3 in amino acids: CASSVTGQGIHEQYF. The CDR3 DNA is TGTGCCAGCAGCGTAACGGGACAGGGGATCCACGAGCAGTACTTC. Using reference TRBV9 and TRBJ2-7 for the parts outside the CDR3, the full variable domain is DSGVTQTPKHLITATGQRVTLRCSPRSGDLSVYWYQQSLDQGLQFLIQYYNGEERAKGNILERFSAQQFPDLHSELNLSSLELGDSALYFCASSVTGQGIHEQYFGPGTRLTVT.

This clone turned up a few times. This chain joins TRBV6-8 and TRBJ1-4; D remains ambiguous. CDR3 length equals 14 residues. Germline V lookup: CDR1 MNHGY, CDR2 SAAAGT. V shed 2 bases and J shed 4 bases, with 8 bases lying between them. The CDR3, as DNA: TGTGCCAGCAGTTACGTGGGGATTAATGAAAAACTGTTTTTT. It encodes CASSYVGINEKLFF.

This clone was found many times. V usage is TRBV11-3 and J usage is TRBJ1-2; TRBD1 might be the D (5 bases). This CDR3 is 15 amino acids long. Trimming removed 1 base from V and 8 bases from J, with 17 bases in between. The germline CDR1 and CDR2 sequences are SGHNT and YENEEA. CDR3 residues: CASSLGGSSMEGYTF. CDR3 DNA: TGTGCCAGCAGCTTAGGGGGGTCCTCAATGGAGGGCTACACCTTC.

The chain couples TRBV9 to TRBJ2-7; tentatively, D is TRBD1 (5 bases). Germline values: CDR1 SGDLS, CDR2 YYNGEE. Trimming removed 0 bases at V and 2 bases at J, with 12 bases between. This CDR3 has 15 residues. The CDR3 here is CASSVEPGSPYEQYF. In DNA form, the CDR3 reads TGTGCCAGCAGCGTAGAACCAGGGTCCCCCTACGAGCAGTACTTC.

The rearrangement uses TRBV5-1 and TRBJ2-5; D may correspond to TRBD1 or TRBD2 (6 bases each). Deletions cut 5 bases from V and 4 bases from J, with 18 bases between. The CDR3 contains 15 residues. In germline, CDR1 is SGHRS, CDR2 YFSETQ. The CDR3 nucleotides read TGCGCCAGCAGTTTGCTAGGGGGGCACAGAGAGACCCAGTACTTC. This sequence encodes CASSLLGGHRETQYF. Based on the CDR3 plus reference TRBV5-1 and TRBJ2-5, the full variable domain is KAGVTQTPRYLIKTRGQQVTLSCSPISGHRSVSWYQQTPGQGLQFLFEYFSETQRNKGNFPGRFSGRQFSNSRSEMNVSTLELGDSALYLCASSLLGGHRETQYFGPGTRLLVL.

This clone qualifies as medium-sized. The genes are TRBV10-3 and TRBJ2-3; 7 bases line up with TRBD1. Germline V gene data show CDR1 as ENHRY and CDR2 as SYGVKD. This CDR3 is 15 amino acids long. The J segment lost 7 bases and the V segment lost 2 bases, leaving 9 bases of the junction unmatched. This CDR3 reads CAISERKGAINTQYF. The CDR3 coding sequence is TGTGCCATCAGTGAGCGTAAGGGGGCAATAAATACGCAGTATTTT.

By share, this clone ranks as medium-sized (0.01 to 0.1%). This chain joins TRBV6-8 and TRBJ1-2; TRBD1 agrees at 9 bases. J was trimmed by 2 bases and V by 4 bases; bases with no gene match: 5. Germline CDR1 is MNHGY and CDR2 is SAAAGT. The CDR3 length is 15 residues. CDR3 loop: CASSSPGQGNYGYTF. As DNA, the CDR3 is TGTGCCAGCAGTTCTCCGGGACAGGGCAACTATGGCTACACCTTC.

This clone counts as medium-sized (0.01 to 0.1%). The gene calls are TRBV11-3 and TRBJ2-2; D is possibly TRBD2 (6 bases). The CDR3 is 15 residues long. Trimming took 4 bases from V and 6 from J, leaving 15 bases between them. In germline, CDR1 is SGHNT, CDR2 YENEEA. The CDR3 nucleotides are TGTGCCAGCAGCTCTCCGGGAGTCCTTGCCGGGGAGCTGTTTTTT. Protein sequence: CASSSPGVLAGELFF. The whole variable domain, remainder taken from reference TRBV11-3 and TRBJ2-2, is EAGVVQSPRYKIIEKKQPVAFWCNPISGHNTLYWYLQNLGQGPELLIRYENEEAVDDSQLPKDRFSAERLKGVDSTLKIQPAELGDSAVYLCASSSPGVLAGELFFGEGSRLTVL.